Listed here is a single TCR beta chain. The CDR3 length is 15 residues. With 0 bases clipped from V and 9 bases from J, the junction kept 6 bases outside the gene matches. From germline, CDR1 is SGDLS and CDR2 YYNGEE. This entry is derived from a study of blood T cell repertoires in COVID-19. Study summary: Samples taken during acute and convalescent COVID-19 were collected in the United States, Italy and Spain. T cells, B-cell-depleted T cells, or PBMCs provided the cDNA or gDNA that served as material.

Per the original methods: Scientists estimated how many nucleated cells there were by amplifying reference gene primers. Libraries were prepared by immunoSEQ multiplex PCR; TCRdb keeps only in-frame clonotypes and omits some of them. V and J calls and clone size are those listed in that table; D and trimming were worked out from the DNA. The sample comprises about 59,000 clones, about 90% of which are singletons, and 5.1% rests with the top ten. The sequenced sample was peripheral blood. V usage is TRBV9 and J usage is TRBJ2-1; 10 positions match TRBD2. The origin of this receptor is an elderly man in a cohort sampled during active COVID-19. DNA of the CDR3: TGTGCCAGCAGCGTAGAGGCTAGCGGGAGCCTTGAGCAGTTCTTC. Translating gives CASSVEASGSLEQFF.